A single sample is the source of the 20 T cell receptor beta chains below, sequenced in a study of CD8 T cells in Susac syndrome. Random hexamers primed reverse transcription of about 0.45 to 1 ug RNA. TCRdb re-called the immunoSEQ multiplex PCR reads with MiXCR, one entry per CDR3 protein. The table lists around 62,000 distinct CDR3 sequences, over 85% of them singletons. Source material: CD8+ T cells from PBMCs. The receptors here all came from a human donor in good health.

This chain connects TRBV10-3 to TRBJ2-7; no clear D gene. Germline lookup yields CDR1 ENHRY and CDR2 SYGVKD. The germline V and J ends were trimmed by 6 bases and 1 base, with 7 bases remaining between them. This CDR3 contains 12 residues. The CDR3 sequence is CAIRTQSYEQYF. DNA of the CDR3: TGTGCCATCAGGACACAGTCCTACGAGCAGTACTTC.

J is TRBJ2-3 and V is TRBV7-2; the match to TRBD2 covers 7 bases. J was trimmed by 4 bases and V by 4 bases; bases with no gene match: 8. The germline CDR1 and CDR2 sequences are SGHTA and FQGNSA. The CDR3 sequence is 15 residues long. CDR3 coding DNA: TGTGCCAGCAGCTCCTGGCTGGGGGGGTCAGATACGCAGTATTTT. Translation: CASSSWLGGSDTQYF.

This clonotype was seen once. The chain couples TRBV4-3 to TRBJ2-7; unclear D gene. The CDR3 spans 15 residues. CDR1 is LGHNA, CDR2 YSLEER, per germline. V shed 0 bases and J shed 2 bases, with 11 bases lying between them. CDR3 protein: CASSQDRMVAYEQYF. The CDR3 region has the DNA TGCGCCAGCAGCCAAGATCGAATGGTGGCCTACGAGCAGTACTTC.

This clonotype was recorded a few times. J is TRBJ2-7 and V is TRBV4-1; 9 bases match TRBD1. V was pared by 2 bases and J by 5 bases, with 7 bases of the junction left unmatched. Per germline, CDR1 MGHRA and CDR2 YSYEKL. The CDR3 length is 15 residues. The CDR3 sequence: CASSQPGQGYDEQYF. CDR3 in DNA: TGCGCCAGCAGCCAACCGGGACAGGGATACGACGAGCAGTACTTC.

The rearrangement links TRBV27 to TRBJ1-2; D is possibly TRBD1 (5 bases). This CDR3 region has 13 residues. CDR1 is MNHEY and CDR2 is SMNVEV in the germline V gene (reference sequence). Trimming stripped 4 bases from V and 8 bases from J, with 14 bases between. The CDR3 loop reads CASSSRDDEGYTF. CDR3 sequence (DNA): TGTGCCAGCAGTTCCCGGGACGATGAGGGCTACACCTTC.

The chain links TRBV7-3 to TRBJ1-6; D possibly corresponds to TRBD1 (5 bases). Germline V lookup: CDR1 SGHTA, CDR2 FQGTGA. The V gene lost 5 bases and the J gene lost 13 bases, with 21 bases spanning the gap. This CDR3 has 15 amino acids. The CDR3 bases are TGTGCCAGCAGCCTGTCCGGGACGGGTCTCTGGCCCCTCCACTTT. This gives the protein CASSLSGTGLWPLHF.

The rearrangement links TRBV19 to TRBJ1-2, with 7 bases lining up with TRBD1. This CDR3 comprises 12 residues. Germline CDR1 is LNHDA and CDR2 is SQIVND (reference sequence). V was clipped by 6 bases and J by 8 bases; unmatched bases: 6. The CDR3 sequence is CASRGTARGYTF. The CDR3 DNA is TGTGCCAGTAGGGGGACAGCTCGAGGCTACACCTTC.

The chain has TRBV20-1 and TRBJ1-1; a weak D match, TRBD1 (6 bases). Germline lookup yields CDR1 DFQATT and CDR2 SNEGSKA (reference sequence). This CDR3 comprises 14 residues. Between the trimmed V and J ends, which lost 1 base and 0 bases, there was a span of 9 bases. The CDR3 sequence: CSARGGHLNTEAFF. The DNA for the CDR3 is TGCAGTGCTAGAGGGGGACACCTGAACACTGAAGCTTTCTTT.

CDR3 nucleotide sequence: TGTGCCAGCAGCCAATATAGCCCCTACAATGAGCAGTTCTTC. Residues: CASSQYSPYNEQFF. J is TRBJ2-1 and V is TRBV7-6; no reliable D call. Germline V lookup: CDR1 SGHVS, CDR2 FNYEAQ. The CDR3 runs 14 residues. V was shortened by 5 bases and J by 2 bases, with 10 bases between the two germline ends.

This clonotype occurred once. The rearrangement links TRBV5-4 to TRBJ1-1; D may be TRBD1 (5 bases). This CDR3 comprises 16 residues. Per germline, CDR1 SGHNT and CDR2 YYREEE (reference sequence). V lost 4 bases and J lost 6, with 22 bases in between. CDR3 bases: TGTGCCAGCAGCCACTTGGGGGGGTGGGGGAGCCCTGAAGCTTTCTTT. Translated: CASSHLGGWGSPEAFF.

Here the CDR3 reads CASSIDFAENEQFF. DNA for the CDR3: TGTGCCAGTAGTATAGATTTCGCAGAGAATGAGCAGTTCTTC. This chain uses TRBV19 with TRBJ2-1; D unclear. V was trimmed by 0 bases and J by 7 bases, leaving 10 bases between them. Germline V gene data show CDR1 as LNHDA and CDR2 as SQIVND (reference sequence). The CDR3 extends over 14 amino acids.

The CDR3 sequence: CASAQGTSGGNQPQHF. The DNA for the CDR3 is TGTGCCAGTGCCCAGGGGACATCAGGAGGGAATCAGCCCCAGCATTTT. J is TRBJ1-5 and V is TRBV19; possible D gene TRBD1, 6 bases. Germline CDR1 reads LNHDA; CDR2 reads SQIVND (reference sequence). CDR3 size: 16 residues. V lost 8 bases to trimming and J lost 4 bases, with 21 bases between them.

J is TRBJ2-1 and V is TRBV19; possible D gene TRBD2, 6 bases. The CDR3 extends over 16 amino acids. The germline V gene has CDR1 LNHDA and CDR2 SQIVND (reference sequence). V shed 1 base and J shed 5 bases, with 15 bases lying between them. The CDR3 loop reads CASSIVMGGFDNEQFF. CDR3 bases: TGTGCCAGTAGTATAGTTATGGGGGGTTTCGACAATGAGCAGTTCTTC.

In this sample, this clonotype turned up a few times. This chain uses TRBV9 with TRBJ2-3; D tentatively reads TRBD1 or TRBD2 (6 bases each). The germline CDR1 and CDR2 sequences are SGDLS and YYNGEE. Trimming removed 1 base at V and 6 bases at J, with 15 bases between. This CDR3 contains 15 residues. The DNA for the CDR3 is TGTGCCAGCAGCGTAATTGGGGGGCCCCCGGATACGCAGTATTTT. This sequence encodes CASSVIGGPPDTQYF.

CDR3: CASSSGGDRGVYGYHTF. The CDR3 DNA reads as TGTGCCAGCAGCTCCGGAGGCGACAGGGGGGTCTATGGCTACCACACCTTC. The rearrangement links TRBV13 to TRBJ1-2; 9 bases are a match to TRBD1. V lost 4 bases, J lost 12 bases, and 21 bases stayed unmatched. Germline values: CDR1 PRHDT, CDR2 FYEKMQ (reference sequence). The CDR3 extends over 17 amino acids.

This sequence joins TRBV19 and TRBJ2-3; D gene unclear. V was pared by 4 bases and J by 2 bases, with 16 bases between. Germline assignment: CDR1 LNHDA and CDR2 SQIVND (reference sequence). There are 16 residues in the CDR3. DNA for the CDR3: TGTGCCAGTAGTAAGAAAGGCCCCCATCCCACAGATACGCAGTATTTT. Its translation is CASSKKGPHPTDTQYF. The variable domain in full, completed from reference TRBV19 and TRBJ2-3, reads DGGITQSPKYLFRKEGQNVTLSCEQNLNHDAMYWYRQDPGQGLRLIYYSQIVNDFQKGDIAEGYSVSREKKESFPLTVTSAQKNPTAFYLCASSKKGPHPTDTQYFGPGTRLTVL.

Written as DNA, the CDR3 is TGTGCCAGCAGCGCCCAAGGGGGATCCCTTGGCTACACCTTC. Its translation: CASSAQGGSLGYTF. V and J are TRBV9 and TRBJ1-2, with D perhaps matching TRBD1 (6 bases). The V end was cut by 3 bases, the J end by 7 bases, with 16 bases between. Germline CDR1 and CDR2: SGDLS and YYNGEE. The CDR3 length is 14 residues.

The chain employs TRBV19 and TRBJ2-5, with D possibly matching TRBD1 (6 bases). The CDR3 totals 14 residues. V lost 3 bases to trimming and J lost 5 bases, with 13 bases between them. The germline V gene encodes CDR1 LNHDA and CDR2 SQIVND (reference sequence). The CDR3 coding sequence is TGTGCCAGTAGTATGAACAGGGAGATGGAGACCCAGTACTTC. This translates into CASSMNREMETQYF.

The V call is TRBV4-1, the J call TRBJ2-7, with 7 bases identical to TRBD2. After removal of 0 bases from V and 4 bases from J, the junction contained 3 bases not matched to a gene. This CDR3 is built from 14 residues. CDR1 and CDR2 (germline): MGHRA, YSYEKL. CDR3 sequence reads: CASSQDRDYYEQYF. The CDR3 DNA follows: TGCGCCAGCAGCCAAGACAGGGACTATTACGAGCAGTACTTC.

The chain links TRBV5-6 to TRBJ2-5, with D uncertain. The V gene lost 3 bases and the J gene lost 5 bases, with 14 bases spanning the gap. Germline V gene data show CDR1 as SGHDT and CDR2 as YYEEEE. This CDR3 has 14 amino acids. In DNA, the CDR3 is TGTGCCAGCAGCTCCGGCGGTGGGTGGGAGACCCAGTACTTC. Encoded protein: CASSSGGGWETQYF.